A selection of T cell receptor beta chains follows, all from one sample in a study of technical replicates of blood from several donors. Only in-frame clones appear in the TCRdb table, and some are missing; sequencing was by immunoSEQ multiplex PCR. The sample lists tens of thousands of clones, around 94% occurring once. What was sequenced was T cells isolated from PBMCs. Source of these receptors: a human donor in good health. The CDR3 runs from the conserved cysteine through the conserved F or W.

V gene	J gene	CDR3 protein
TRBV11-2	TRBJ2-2	CASRVAGELFF
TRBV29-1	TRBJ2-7	CSVGISGKEQYF
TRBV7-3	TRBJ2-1	CASSLNAWGLAGSNEQFF
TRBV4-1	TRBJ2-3	CASSSRDRDTQYF
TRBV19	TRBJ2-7	CASSIVPLGGNPYEQYF
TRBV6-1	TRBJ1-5	CASSFAQGGQPQHF
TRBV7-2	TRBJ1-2	CASSSDYRAVSYGYTF
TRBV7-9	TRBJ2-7	CASSRGQGIYEQYF
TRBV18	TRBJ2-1	CASSPPSGSEQFF
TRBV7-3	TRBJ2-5	CASSPFPVLQGTSGRASETQYF
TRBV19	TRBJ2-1	CATRPAGNEQFF
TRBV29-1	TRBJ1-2	CSADREYGYTF
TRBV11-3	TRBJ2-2	CASAGTANTGELFF
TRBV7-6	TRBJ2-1	CASRRTGLHNEQFF
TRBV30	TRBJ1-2	CAFAGQLNYGYTF
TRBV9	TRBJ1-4	CASSETGNEKLFF
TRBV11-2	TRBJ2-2	CASSWDRPTGELFF
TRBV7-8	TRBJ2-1	CASSLLAGSNEQFF
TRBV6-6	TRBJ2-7	CASSYSTADYEQYF
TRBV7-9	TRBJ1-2	CASSLQGAFSGYTF
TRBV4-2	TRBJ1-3	CASSQDLTPEGGAGNTIYF
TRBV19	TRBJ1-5	CASSPGQGNQPQHF
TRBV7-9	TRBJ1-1	CASSLWRGQGLLRGTEAFF
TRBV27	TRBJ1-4	CASSLSPGTGNQKLFF
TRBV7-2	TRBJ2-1	CASTLAGGGWNEQFF
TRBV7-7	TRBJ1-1	CASSATQGTEAFF
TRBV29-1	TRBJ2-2	CSVESGWGNTGELFF
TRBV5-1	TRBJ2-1	CASSYSARGYSEQFF
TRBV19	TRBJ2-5	CASSPRYQETQYF
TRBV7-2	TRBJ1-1	CASSFRDRGNEAFF
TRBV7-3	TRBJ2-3	CASSLTPSVTDTQYF
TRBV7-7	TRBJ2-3	CASSPNSGRDSTDTQYF
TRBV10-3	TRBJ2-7	CAISETGLTYEQYF
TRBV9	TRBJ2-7	CASSAGTSGRLNEQYF
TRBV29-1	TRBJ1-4	CSVGGTGVPNEKLFF
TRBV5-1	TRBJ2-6	CASSLAARVGANVLTF
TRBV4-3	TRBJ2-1	CASSQDGGSYNEQFF
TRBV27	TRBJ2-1	CASSPPQGSNDNEQFF
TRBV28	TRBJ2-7	CAFDEQYF
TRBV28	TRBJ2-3	CASSFLSGGVTDTQYF
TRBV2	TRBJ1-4	CASSETQPLVGKLFF
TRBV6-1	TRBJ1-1	CASSIQGGNTEAFF
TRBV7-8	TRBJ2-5	CASSQLAGLGTQYF
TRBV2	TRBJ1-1	CASSPTGTVEAFF
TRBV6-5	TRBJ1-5	CASSHRTGDQPQHF